Shown below are 20 T cell receptor beta chains from a single sample sequenced in a study of blood T cell repertoires in COVID-19. TCRdb keeps only in-frame clones here, not all; method: immunoSEQ multiplex PCR. Here the sample spans tens of thousands of clones, 85% to 90% being singletons. The sample was peripheral blood. The receptor set was obtained from a woman older than 75 with active COVID-19.

The V and J genes are TRBV7-9 and TRBJ2-2; TRBD2 might be the D (6 bases). CDR1 and CDR2 (germline): SEHNR, FQNEAQ (reference sequence). V lost 2 bases to trimming and J lost 6 bases, with 16 bases between them. This CDR3 spans 16 amino acids. The CDR3 sequence: CASSLYRRDPSGELFF. CDR3 sequence (DNA): TGTGCCAGCAGCTTATATAGGCGGGACCCATCCGGGGAGCTGTTTTTT.

This rearrangement joins TRBV7-2 to TRBJ2-3, with TRBD1 identical over 9 bases. Trimming took 3 bases from V and 6 from J; bases not matched to a gene: 4. CDR1 and CDR2 from the germline V gene are SGHTA and FQGNSA. This CDR3 contains 14 residues. CDR3 nucleotides: TGTGCCAGCAGCTTCGGGACAGGGTTGGATACGCAGTATTTT. It translates to CASSFGTGLDTQYF.

This chain joins TRBV4-3 and TRBJ2-1; D remains unclear. Trimming removed 6 bases from V and 6 bases from J, with 12 bases in between. The germline gives CDR1 LGHNA, CDR2 YSLEER. The CDR3 totals 13 residues. This chain's CDR3 is CASSSWSSNEQFF. CDR3 bases: TGCGCCAGCAGTAGCTGGAGTTCCAATGAGCAGTTCTTC.

This chain connects TRBV11-2 to TRBJ2-7; D perhaps matches TRBD2 (5 bases). This CDR3 has 16 residues. V dropped 6 bases and J dropped 2 bases, with 20 bases sitting between them. Germline V CDR1 and CDR2: SGHAT, FQNNGV. CDR3 sequence: CASRAIGRGGAYEQYF. The CDR3 region has the DNA TGTGCCAGCAGGGCAATAGGTCGGGGTGGAGCCTACGAGCAGTACTTC. Combining the CDR3 with reference TRBV11-2 and TRBJ2-7 gives the whole variable domain EAGVAQSPRYKIIEKRQSVAFWCNPISGHATLYWYQQILGQGPKLLIQFQNNGVVDDSQLPKDRFSAERLKGVDSTLKIQPAKLEDSAVYLCASRAIGRGGAYEQYFGPGTRLTVT.

V and J are TRBV7-3 and TRBJ2-2, with a possible D match to TRBD2 (5 bases). Trimming cost V 2 bases and J 0 bases, with 7 bases left between them. The germline V gene has CDR1 SGHTA and CDR2 FQGTGA. CDR3 length: 15 residues. The CDR3: CASSLAGSNTGELFF. The CDR3 coding sequence is TGTGCCAGCAGCTTAGCGGGTTCGAACACCGGGGAGCTGTTTTTT.

This clone was counted once. CDR3 residues: CASSIGGTQETQYF. The CDR3 nucleotides read TGTGCCAGTAGTATTGGCGGGACCCAAGAGACCCAGTACTTC. The chain combines TRBV19 with TRBJ2-5; D might be TRBD2 (6 bases). Trimming cost V 3 bases and J 1 base, with 9 bases left between them. Per the germline V gene, CDR1 is LNHDA and CDR2 is SQIVND (reference sequence). There are 14 residues in the CDR3.

This clone turned up a few times. The chain recombines TRBV7-8 with TRBJ2-7, with 12 bases lining up with TRBD2. CDR3 length: 17 amino acids. J lost 7 bases, V lost 2 bases, and 12 bases had no gene match. The germline gives CDR1 SGHVS, CDR2 FQNEAQ. The DNA of the CDR3 is TGTGCCAGCAGCTTACCCCTTCGACTAGCGGGAGCGGGGGAGCAGTACTTC. Translating it yields CASSLPLRLAGAGEQYF.

This clone appeared a single time. The chain links TRBV6-5 to TRBJ1-6; 8 positions match TRBD1. CDR1 is MNHEY, CDR2 SVGAGI, per germline. This CDR3 spans 16 amino acids. J was trimmed by 7 bases and V by 0 bases; bases with no gene match: 5. The CDR3 spells CASSYSSSGGNSPLHF. The CDR3, as DNA: TGTGCCAGCAGTTACTCGAGCTCAGGGGGCAATTCACCCCTCCACTTT.

The CDR3 sequence: CSAFRDSEQYF. The CDR3 DNA reads TGCAGTGCTTTCCGGGACTCCGAGCAGTACTTC. The chain links TRBV20-1 to TRBJ2-7, with D tentatively TRBD2 (6 bases). Germline loops: CDR1 DFQATT, CDR2 SNEGSKA (reference sequence). V dropped 5 bases and J dropped 6 bases, with 11 bases sitting between them. The CDR3 has 11 residues.

V usage is TRBV7-2 and J usage is TRBJ2-5; D is perhaps TRBD2 (5 bases). The CDR3 length is 14 residues. Germline lookup yields CDR1 SGHTA and CDR2 FQGNSA. Trimming removed 5 bases at V and 4 bases at J, with 14 bases between. The CDR3 coding sequence is TGTGCCAGCAGCCCGGAAACTAGAGGAGAGACCCAGTACTTC. Protein: CASSPETRGETQYF.

This rearrangement joins TRBV6-5 to TRBJ2-7; a possible D gene is TRBD1 (6 bases). The CDR3 totals 15 residues. The germline V and J ends were trimmed by 10 bases and 0 bases, with 19 bases remaining between them. Germline V gives CDR1 MNHEY, CDR2 SVGAGI. CDR3 protein: CAIELDSPSSYEQYF. The CDR3 DNA sequence: TGTGCCATCGAATTGGACAGCCCCAGCTCCTACGAGCAGTACTTC.

This chain joins TRBV30 and TRBJ2-2; 8 bases line up with TRBD2. This CDR3 has 15 residues. Per germline, CDR1 GTSNPN and CDR2 SVGIG (reference sequence). The trim removed 5 bases at V and 6 bases at J, leaving 11 bases unmatched. CDR3 DNA sequence: TGTGCCTGGCACGGGGGGGGCTCCTTAGCCGGGGAGCTGTTTTTT. Protein: CAWHGGGSLAGELFF. The full variable domain, completed using reference TRBV30 and TRBJ2-2, is SQTIHQWPATLVQPVGSPLSLECTVEGTSNPNLYWYRQAAGRGLQLLFYSVGIGQISSEVPQNLSASRPQDRQFILSSKKLLLSDSGFYLCAWHGGGSLAGELFFGEGSRLTVL.

This chain joins TRBV7-2 and TRBJ2-5; D unclear. Per germline, CDR1 SGHTA and CDR2 FQGNSA. Deletions cut 6 bases from V and 5 bases from J, with 13 bases between. CDR3 size: 13 residues. CDR3: CASRSPPRETQYF. The CDR3 nucleotides are TGTGCCAGCAGGTCCCCTCCGAGGGAGACCCAGTACTTC.

This clone was recorded only once. The rearrangement joins TRBV7-2 to TRBJ2-2; the match to TRBD2 covers 11 bases. The trim removed 4 bases at V and 8 bases at J, leaving 6 bases unmatched. Germline V gene data show CDR1 as SGHTA and CDR2 as FQGNSA. The length of the CDR3 is 15 residues. In nucleotides, the CDR3 is TGTGCCAGCAGCTCCCGACTAGCGGGAACTGGGGAGCTGTTTTTT. It yields the protein CASSSRLAGTGELFF.

V and J are TRBV9 and TRBJ2-1; TRBD2 agrees at 7 bases. The CDR3 is 15 residues long. Germline V CDR1 and CDR2: SGDLS, YYNGEE. V dropped 3 bases and J dropped 7; count of bases not matched to a gene: 10. CDR3 amino acids: CASSGRDYPINEQFF. The CDR3 nucleotides read TGTGCCAGCAGCGGACGGGACTATCCGATAAATGAGCAGTTCTTC.

The gene calls are TRBV6-2 or TRBV6-3 and TRBJ1-1; 9 bases match TRBD1. CDR3 length: 16 residues. Germline CDR1 is MNHEY and CDR2 is SVGEGT. Trimming took 0 bases from V and 1 from J; bases not matched to a gene: 3. The CDR3 nucleotides read TGTGCCAGCAGTTACTCGCGGACAGGGGCGAACACTGAAGCTTTCTTT. It encodes CASSYSRTGANTEAFF.

The chain carries TRBV28 and TRBJ2-1; 12 bases match TRBD1. The ends lost 5 bases at V and 9 bases at J; junction bases unmatched: 5. The CDR3 is 14 amino acids. Germline loops: CDR1 MDHEN, CDR2 SYDVKM. The CDR3 protein is CASSEGQGAPEQFF. The CDR3 DNA follows: TGTGCCAGCAGTGAGGGACAGGGGGCGCCTGAGCAGTTCTTC.

The chain employs TRBV28 and TRBJ1-4; D is unclear. The V gene lost 10 bases and the J gene lost 6 bases, with 21 bases spanning the gap. Germline V gene data show CDR1 as MDHEN and CDR2 as SYDVKM. The CDR3 spans 15 residues. CDR3 loop: CATRGFESKDEKLFF. CDR3 coding DNA: TGTGCCACACGGGGATTCGAGAGTAAGGATGAAAAACTGTTTTTT.

This rearrangement joins TRBV6-5 to TRBJ1-4; possibly TRBD1 for D (5 bases). The CDR3 loop spans 16 amino acids. The V gene lost 4 bases and the J gene lost 6 bases, with 18 bases spanning the gap. Germline CDR1 and CDR2: MNHEY and SVGAGI. The CDR3 region has the DNA TGTGCCAGCAGTTCCCGGACGGGGGGGATTGATGAAAAACTGTTTTTT. It translates to CASSSRTGGIDEKLFF.

V and J are TRBV11-2 and TRBJ1-1; D perhaps matches TRBD1 (5 bases). The CDR3 runs to 13 residues. Germline V lookup: CDR1 SGHAT, CDR2 FQNNGV. Trimming removed 3 bases from V and 1 base from J, with 6 bases in between. The chain's CDR3 is CASSFRENTEAFF. CDR3 DNA sequence: TGTGCCAGCAGCTTCAGGGAGAACACTGAAGCTTTCTTT.